Sequencing of this T cell receptor (beta chain) was carried out in a study of shared clonotypes between healthy human individuals. Sequenced by immunoSEQ multiplex PCR; TCRdb stores in-frame clones only, minus some. This sample yields some 1.5 million clones, of which 95% to 99% are seen a single time; about 0.42% belongs to the top ten. The origin of this receptor is a man aged 25 to 40 in good health. The sample was naive CD4+ T cells sorted from blood. Subset noted: CD45RA+ positively selected.

The CDR3, as DNA: TGCGCCAGCAGCCTACCTGCAGTCACCTACGAGCAGTACTTC. Translation: CASSLPAVTYEQYF. J is TRBJ2-7 and V is TRBV5-1, with D uncertain. The germline V gene encodes CDR1 SGHRS and CDR2 YFSETQ. The CDR3 runs to 14 residues. The germline V and J ends were trimmed by 4 bases and 2 bases, with 13 bases remaining between them. Supplemented by reference TRBV5-1 and TRBJ2-7, the full variable domain reads KAGVTQTPRYLIKTRGQQVTLSCSPISGHRSVSWYQQTPGQGLQFLFEYFSETQRNKGNFPGRFSGRQFSNSRSEMNVSTLELGDSALYLCASSLPAVTYEQYFGPGTRLTVT.